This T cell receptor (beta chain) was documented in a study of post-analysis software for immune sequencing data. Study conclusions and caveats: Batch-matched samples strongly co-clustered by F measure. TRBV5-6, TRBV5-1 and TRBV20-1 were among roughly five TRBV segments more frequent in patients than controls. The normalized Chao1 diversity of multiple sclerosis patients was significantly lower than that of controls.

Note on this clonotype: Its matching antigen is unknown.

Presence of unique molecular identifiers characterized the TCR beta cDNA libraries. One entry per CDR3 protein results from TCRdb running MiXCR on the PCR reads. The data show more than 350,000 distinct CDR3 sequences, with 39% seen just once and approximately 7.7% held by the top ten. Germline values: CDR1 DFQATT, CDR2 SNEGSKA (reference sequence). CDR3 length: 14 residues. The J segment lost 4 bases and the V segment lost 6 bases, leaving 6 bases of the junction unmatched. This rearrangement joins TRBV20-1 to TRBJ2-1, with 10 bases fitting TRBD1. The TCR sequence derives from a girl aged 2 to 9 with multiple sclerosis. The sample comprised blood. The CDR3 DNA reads TGCAGTGCAACACCGGGACAGGGGTACAATGAGCAGTTCTTC. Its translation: CSATPGQGYNEQFF.